The rows below give T cell receptor beta chains drawn from one sample of a study of T cell changes during pregnancy in multiple sclerosis. TCRdb's table, derived via immunoSEQ multiplex PCR, lists solely in-frame clones and lacks some. The table shows approximately 90,000 clones, with almost 95% occurring only once. Sequenced here: peripheral blood, sampled after pregnancy. These receptors were obtained from a female donor with multiple sclerosis, enrolled in a pregnancy study. CDR3s include the opening cysteine and the closing phenylalanine or tryptophan. The D gene is left open where the match is weak. Not every row has a clone size; where given, it reads once, few, many or a size class.

TRBJ2-7,.,TRBV19,.,CASSIGGRGGPYEQYF,TGTGCCAGTAGTATTGGTGGTCGAGGAGGCCCCTACGAGCAGTACTTC
TRBJ2-5,.,TRBV14,.,CASSHTRVRGQETQYF,TGTGCCAGCAGCCATACCAGGGTGAGAGGACAAGAGACCCAGTACTTC
TRBJ1-1,.,TRBV6-6,.,CASTITGGRLEAFF,TGTGCCAGCACCATTACAGGAGGGAGACTTGAAGCTTTCTTT
TRBJ2-5,once,TRBV19,TRBD2,CASSPGLAGEGETQYF,TGTGCCAGTAGTCCGGGACTAGCGGGAGAAGGAGAGACCCAGTACTTC
TRBJ2-7,.,TRBV10-3,TRBD1,CAISPRRTGGLEQYF,TGTGCCATCAGTCCCCGGAGGACAGGGGGTCTCGAGCAGTACTTC
TRBJ2-5,.,TRBV7-8,.,CASSPRSGIQETQYF,TGTGCCAGCAGCCCGAGAAGCGGCATCCAAGAGACCCAGTACTTC
TRBJ1-1,few,TRBV5-6,.,CASSLQVPSEAFF,TGTGCCAGCAGCTTACAGGTCCCCAGTGAAGCTTTCTTT
TRBJ2-7,.,TRBV7-9,.,CASTTSGGYHYEQYF,TGTGCCAGCACCACTTCGGGGGGCTATCACTACGAGCAGTACTTC
TRBJ1-2,.,TRBV9,.,CASSVGSQGVGYTF,TGTGCCAGCAGCGTAGGGTCCCAGGGTGTGGGCTACACCTTC
TRBJ1-5,.,TRBV9,TRBD1,CASSVGTGGQPQHF,TGTGCCAGCAGCGTCGGGACAGGGGGTCAGCCCCAGCATTTT
TRBJ1-1,once,TRBV7-9,TRBD1,CASSPGTGIMNTEAFF,TGTGCCAGCAGCCCGGGGACAGGAATTATGAACACTGAAGCTTTCTTT
TRBJ1-2,few,TRBV7-9,.,CASSLVILQGGYGGYTF,TGTGCCAGCAGCTTAGTGATTCTCCAGGGAGGCTACGGTGGCTACACCTTC